The sequence of this T cell receptor (beta chain) was determined in a study of T cell responses to AZD1222 COVID-19 vaccine. Sequencing was performed with immunoSEQ multiplex PCR; in TCRdb, only in-frame clones are kept and a portion is missing. This sample has roughly 200,000 clones; 91% occur once, and the top ten carry around 3.6%. J was trimmed by 7 bases and V by 4 bases; bases with no gene match: 11. The CDR3 contains 15 residues. From germline, CDR1 is LNHDA and CDR2 SQIVND (reference sequence). This clone was detected only once. Its cognate antigen is unknown. Overall study findings and caveats: Regions 160-218 and 743-854 dominated among vaccine-associated CD4 TCRs spanning spike. Among those given AZD1222, only five or six were seropositive at baseline.

The sequence came from an adult who received the AZD1222 COVID-19 vaccine. This specimen was peripheral blood, taken 28 days after the second AZD1222 dose. The V call is TRBV19, the J call TRBJ2-3; 7 nucleotides line up with TRBD1. For the CDR3, the DNA is TGTGCCAGTAGTAGGGACAGCCTTGTAACCAATACGCAGTATTTT. This codes for CASSRDSLVTNTQYF. The entire variable domain, with the rest obtained from reference TRBV19 and TRBJ2-3, is as follows: DGGITQSPKYLFRKEGQNVTLSCEQNLNHDAMYWYRQDPGQGLRLIYYSQIVNDFQKGDIAEGYSVSREKKESFPLTVTSAQKNPTAFYLCASSRDSLVTNTQYFGPGTRLTVL.